This T cell receptor beta chain was obtained from a study of control samples from healthy donors and cancer patients (dated by TCRdb to the early 2020s). Comments on this clone: The clone's antigen remains unknown. No much larger clonotype is one base removed from it; base qualities were not supplied.

In the germline V gene, CDR1 corresponds to KGHSH and CDR2 to LQKENI. Here V drops 6 bases and J drops 0 bases, and the junction holds 4 bases not matched to any gene. The CDR3 has 15 amino acids, counting the end cysteine and phenylalanine. Of the read, only the CDR3 DNA is kept; its 45 bases are in frame from base 1. Receptors were amplified or captured by the immunoSEQ multiplex PCR assay. TCRdb obtained this table from immuneACCESS and retained in-frame rearrangements with V and J assigned. These tables miss some clones; where compared with another copy, unresolved V genes account for less than half of the shortfall, and the remainder is unexplained. The sample table holds tens of thousands of clones, of which approximately 90% were seen once. The top ten constitute under 2.5% of the sample.

This TCR was recovered from a woman in her fifties or sixties with head and neck cancer. The chain employs TRBV18 and TRBJ2-7, and 11 junctional nucleotides match TRBD2. The sample comprised PBMCs. The sequenced DNA: TGTGCCAGCTCCCCCGGGACTAGCGGCTCCTACGAGCAGTACTTC. The translation is CASSPGTSGSYEQYF. Beyond the CDR3, the reference TRBV18 and TRBJ2-7 genes provide the residues; the full variable domain reads: NAGVMQNPRHLVRRRGQEARLRCSPMKGHSHVYWYRQLPEEGLKFMVYLQKENIIDESGMPKERFSAEFPKEGPSILRIQQVVRGDSAAYFCASSPGTSGSYEQYFGPGTRLTVT.